The T cell receptor (beta chain) described here comes from a study of T cells after yellow fever vaccination. TCRdb re-called the 5' RACE reads through MiXCR, storing one row per CDR3 protein. Of 250,000 to 400,000 distinct CDR3 sequences in the sample, approximately 4% are singletons; the top ten hold approximately 19%. This clonotype has ten or more counts. Its matching antigen is unknown. Study observations and caveats: Subsequent to the booster, the majority of primary-vaccination clones reappeared (roughly 95% CD4, around 90% CD8).

CDR1 and CDR2 from the germline V gene are MNHEY and SMNVEV (reference sequence). The CDR3 has 14 amino acids. Trimming took off 4 bases at V and 8 bases at J, with 17 bases between the two ends. The receptor comes from a man aged 18 to 29 who received the YFV17D yellow fever vaccine. Sequencing used PBMCs, obtained 15 days after the yellow fever booster vaccination. The chain uses TRBV27 and TRBJ1-2; possible D gene TRBD1, 6 bases. The DNA of the CDR3 is TGTGCCAGCAGTTCCCAGGGGATAGGTCAGGGCTACACCTTC. Protein product: CASSSQGIGQGYTF.